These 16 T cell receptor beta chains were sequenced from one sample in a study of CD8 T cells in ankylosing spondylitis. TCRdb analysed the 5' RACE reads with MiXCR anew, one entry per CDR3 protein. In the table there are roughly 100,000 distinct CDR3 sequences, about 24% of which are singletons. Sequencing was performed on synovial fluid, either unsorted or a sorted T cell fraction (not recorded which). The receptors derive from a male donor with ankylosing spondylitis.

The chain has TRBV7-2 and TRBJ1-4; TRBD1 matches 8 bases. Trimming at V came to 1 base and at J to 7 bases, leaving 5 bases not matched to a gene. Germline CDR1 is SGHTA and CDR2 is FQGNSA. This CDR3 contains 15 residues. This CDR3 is CASSLGQGRSEKLFF. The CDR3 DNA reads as TGTGCCAGCAGCTTAGGACAGGGGCGATCTGAAAAACTGTTTTTT.

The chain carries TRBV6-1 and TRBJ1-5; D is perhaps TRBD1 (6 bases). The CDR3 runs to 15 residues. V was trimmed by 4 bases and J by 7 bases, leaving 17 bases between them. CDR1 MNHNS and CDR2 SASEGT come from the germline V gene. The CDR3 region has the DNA TGTGCCAGCAGTGGCGAGGGGGGGGATAGGCAGCCCCAGCATTTT. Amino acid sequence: CASSGEGGDRQPQHF.

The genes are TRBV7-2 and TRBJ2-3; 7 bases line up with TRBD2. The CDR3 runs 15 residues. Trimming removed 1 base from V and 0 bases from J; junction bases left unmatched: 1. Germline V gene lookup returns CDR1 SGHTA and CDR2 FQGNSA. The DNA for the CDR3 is TGTGCCAGCAGCTTAGAAGCGGGGAGCACAGATACGCAGTATTTT. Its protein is CASSLEAGSTDTQYF.

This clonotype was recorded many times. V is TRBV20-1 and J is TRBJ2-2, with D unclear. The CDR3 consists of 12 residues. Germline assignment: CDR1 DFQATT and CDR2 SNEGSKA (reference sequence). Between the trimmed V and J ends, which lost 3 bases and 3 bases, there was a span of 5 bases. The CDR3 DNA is TGCAGTGCTAGCGTTGACACCGGGGAGCTGTTTTTT. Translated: CSASVDTGELFF.

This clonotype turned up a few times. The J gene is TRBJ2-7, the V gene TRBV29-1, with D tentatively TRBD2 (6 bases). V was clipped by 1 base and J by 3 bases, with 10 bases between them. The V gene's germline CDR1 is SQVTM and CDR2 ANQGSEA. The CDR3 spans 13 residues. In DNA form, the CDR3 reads TGCAGCGTTGAAGGGGGGGAGCTCTACGAGCAGTACTTC. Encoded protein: CSVEGGELYEQYF.

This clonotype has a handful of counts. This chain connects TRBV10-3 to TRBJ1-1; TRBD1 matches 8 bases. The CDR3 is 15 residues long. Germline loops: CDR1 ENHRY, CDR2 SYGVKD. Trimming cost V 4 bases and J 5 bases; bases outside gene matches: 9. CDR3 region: CAISAGQGGRTEAFF. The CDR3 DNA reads TGTGCCATCAGTGCAGGACAGGGCGGGAGGACTGAAGCTTTCTTT.

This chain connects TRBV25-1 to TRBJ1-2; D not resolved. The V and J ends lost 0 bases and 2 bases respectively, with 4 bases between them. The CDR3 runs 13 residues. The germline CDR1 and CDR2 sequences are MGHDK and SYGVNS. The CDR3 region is CASSEYRNYGYTF. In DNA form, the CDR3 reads TGTGCCAGCAGTGAATATAGGAACTATGGCTACACCTTC.

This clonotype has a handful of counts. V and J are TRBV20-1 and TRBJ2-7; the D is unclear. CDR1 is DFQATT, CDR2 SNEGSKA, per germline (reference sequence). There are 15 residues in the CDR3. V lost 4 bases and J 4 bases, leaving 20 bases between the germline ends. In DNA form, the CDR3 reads TGCAGTGCTACCCCAGGCGCGGTTCGGTCGTACGAGCAGTACTTC. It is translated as CSATPGAVRSYEQYF.

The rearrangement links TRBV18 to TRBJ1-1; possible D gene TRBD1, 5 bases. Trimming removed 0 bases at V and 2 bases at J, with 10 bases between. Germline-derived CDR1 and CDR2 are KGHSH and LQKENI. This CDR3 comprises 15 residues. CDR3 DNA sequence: TGTGCCAGCTCACCACCGGGGGGTGGAAACACTGAAGCTTTCTTT. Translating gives CASSPPGGGNTEAFF.

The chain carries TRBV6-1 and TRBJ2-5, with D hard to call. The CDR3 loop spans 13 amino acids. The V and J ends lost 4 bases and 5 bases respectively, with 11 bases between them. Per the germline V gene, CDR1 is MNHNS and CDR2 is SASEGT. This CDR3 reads CASSGDGGETQYF. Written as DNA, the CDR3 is TGTGCCAGCAGTGGGGATGGTGGGGAGACCCAGTACTTC.

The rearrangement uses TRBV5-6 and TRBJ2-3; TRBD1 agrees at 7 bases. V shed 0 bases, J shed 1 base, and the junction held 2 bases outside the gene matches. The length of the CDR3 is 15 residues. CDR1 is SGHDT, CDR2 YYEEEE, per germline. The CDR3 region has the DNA TGTGCCAGCAGCTTGGTGGGACAGCGCACAGATACGCAGTATTTT. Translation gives CASSLVGQRTDTQYF.

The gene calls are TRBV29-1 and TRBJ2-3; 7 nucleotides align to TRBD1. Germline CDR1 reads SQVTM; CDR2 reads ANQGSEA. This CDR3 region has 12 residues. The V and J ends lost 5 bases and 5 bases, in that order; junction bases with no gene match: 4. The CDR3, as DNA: TGCAGCGTTACAGGGGCCGGAGATACGCAGTATTTT. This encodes CSVTGAGDTQYF.

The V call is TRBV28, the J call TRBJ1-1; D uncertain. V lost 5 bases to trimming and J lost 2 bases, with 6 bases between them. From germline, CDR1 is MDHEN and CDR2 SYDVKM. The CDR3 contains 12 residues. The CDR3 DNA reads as TGTGCCAGCAGTATTAGTAACACTGAAGCTTTCTTT. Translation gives CASSISNTEAFF.

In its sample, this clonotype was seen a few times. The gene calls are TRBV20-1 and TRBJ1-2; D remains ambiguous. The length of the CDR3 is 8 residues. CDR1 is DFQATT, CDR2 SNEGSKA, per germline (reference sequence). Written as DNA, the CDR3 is TGCAGAGGACTTTTCTACACCTTC. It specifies CRGLFYTF.

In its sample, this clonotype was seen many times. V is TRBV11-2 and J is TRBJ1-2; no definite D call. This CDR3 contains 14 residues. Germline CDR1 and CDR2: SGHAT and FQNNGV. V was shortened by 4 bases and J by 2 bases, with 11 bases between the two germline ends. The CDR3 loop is CASSSGFMNYGYTF. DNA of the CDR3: TGTGCCAGCAGCTCAGGCTTTATGAACTATGGCTACACCTTC.

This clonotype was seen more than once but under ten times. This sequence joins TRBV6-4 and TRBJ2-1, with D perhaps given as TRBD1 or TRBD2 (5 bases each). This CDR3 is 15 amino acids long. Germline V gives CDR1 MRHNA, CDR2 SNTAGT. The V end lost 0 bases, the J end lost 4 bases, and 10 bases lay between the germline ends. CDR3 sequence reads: CASSDSAEGYNEQFF. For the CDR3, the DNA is TGTGCCAGCAGTGACTCGGCCGAGGGGTACAATGAGCAGTTCTTC.